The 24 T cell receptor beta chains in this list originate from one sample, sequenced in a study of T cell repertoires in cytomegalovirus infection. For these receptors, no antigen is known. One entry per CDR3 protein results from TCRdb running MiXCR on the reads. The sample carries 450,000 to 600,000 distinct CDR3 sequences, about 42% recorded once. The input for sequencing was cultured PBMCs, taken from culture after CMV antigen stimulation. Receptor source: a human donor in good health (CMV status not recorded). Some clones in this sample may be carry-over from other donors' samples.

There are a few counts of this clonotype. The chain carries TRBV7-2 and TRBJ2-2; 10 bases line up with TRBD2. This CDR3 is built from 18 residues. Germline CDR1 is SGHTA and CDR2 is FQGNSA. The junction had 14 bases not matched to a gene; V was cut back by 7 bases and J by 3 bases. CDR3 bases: TGTGCCAGCACCCATCGAGCGGGGGGGTTTCGAGACACCGGGGAGCTGTTTTTT. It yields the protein CASTHRAGGFRDTGELFF.

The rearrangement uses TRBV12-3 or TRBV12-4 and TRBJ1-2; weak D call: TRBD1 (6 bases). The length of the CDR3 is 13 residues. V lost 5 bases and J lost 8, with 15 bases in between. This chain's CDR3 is CASSPQGRRGYTF. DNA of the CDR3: TGTGCCAGCAGTCCACAGGGTCGGAGGGGCTACACCTTC.

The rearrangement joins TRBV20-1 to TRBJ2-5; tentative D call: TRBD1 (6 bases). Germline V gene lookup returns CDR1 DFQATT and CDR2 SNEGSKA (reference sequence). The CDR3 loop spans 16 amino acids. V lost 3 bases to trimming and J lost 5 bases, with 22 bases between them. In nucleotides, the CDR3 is TGCAGTGCTAGCCCGACAGGAGGAGGCTTTGAGGAGACCCAGTACTTC. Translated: CSASPTGGGFEETQYF.

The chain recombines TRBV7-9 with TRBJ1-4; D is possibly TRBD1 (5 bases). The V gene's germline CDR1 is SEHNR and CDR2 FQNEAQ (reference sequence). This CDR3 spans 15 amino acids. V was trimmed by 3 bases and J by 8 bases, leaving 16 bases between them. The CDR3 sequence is CASSFLGAVGEKLFF. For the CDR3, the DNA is TGTGCCAGCAGCTTCCTTGGGGCCGTCGGAGAAAAACTGTTTTTT.

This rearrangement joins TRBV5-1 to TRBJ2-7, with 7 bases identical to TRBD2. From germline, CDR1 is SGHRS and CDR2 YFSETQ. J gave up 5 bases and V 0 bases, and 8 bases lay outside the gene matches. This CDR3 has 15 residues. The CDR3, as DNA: TGCGCCAGCAGCTTGGCGGGGGGATGGGATAACGAGCAGTACTTC. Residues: CASSLAGGWDNEQYF.

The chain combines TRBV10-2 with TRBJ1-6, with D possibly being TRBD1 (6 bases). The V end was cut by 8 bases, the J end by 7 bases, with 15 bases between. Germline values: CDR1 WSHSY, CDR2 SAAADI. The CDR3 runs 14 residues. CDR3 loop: CASRRKQGNSPLHF. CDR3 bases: TGCGCCAGCCGAAGGAAACAGGGAAATTCACCCCTCCACTTT.

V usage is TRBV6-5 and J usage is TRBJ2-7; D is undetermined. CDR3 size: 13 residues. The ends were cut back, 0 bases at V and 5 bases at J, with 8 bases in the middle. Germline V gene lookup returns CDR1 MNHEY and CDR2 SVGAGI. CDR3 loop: CASSYSGSHEQYF. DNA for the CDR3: TGTGCCAGCAGTTACTCAGGGTCCCACGAGCAGTACTTC.

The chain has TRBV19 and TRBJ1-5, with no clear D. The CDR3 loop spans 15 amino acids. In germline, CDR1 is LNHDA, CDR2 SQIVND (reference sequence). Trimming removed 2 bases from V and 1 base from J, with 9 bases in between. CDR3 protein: CASSIISGSNQPQHF. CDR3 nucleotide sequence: TGTGCCAGTAGTATAATATCGGGGAGCAATCAGCCCCAGCATTTT.

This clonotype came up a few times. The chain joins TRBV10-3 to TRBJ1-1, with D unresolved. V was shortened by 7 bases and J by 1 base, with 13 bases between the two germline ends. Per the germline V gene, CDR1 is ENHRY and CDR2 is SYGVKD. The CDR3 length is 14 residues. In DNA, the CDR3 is TGTGCCATCAATCGAGGACGGCAGAACACTGAAGCTTTCTTT. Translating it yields CAINRGRQNTEAFF.

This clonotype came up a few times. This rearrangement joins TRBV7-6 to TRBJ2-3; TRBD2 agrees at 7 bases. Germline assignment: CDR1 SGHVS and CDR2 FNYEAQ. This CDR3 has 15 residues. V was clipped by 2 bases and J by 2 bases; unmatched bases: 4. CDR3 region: CASSLMREPTDTQYF. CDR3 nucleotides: TGTGCCAGCAGCTTAATGCGGGAGCCCACAGATACGCAGTATTTT.

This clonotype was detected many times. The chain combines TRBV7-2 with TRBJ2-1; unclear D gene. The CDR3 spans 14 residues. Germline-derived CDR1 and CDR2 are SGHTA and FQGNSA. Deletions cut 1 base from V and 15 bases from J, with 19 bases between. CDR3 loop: CASSLESSPPFPFF. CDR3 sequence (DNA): TGTGCCAGCAGCTTAGAGTCCAGCCCCCCATTTCCGTTCTTC.

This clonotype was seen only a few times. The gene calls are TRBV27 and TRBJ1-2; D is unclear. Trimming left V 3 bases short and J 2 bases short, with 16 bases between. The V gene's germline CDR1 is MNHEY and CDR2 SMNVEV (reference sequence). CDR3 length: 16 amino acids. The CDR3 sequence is CASSFRRARGNYGYTF. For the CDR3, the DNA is TGTGCCAGCAGTTTTCGTCGCGCCCGAGGGAACTATGGCTACACCTTC.

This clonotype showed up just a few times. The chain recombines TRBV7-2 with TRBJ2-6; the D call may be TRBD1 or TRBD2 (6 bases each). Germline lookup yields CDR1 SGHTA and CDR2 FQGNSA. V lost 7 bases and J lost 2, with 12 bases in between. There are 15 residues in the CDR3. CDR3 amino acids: CASKPGAPGANVLTF. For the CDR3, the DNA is TGTGCCAGCAAACCGGGGGCGCCTGGGGCCAACGTCCTGACTTTC.

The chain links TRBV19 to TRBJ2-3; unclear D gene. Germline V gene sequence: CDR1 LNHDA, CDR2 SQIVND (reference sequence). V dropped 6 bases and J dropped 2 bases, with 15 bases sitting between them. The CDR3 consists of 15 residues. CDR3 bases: TGTGCCAGTAGCGGAGAGGTGGGGATCACAGATACGCAGTATTTT. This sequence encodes CASSGEVGITDTQYF.

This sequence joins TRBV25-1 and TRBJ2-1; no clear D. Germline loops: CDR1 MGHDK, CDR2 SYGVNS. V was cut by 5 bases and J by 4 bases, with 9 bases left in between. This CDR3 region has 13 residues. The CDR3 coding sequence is TGTGCCAGCAGTCGGCAGCTTTACAATGAGCAGTTCTTC. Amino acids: CASSRQLYNEQFF.

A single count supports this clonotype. CDR3 residues: CASSSRRDRRFNEQFF. In DNA form, the CDR3 reads TGTGCCAGCAGCTCCCGCCGGGACAGGAGGTTCAATGAGCAGTTCTTC. The chain combines TRBV7-9 with TRBJ2-1; 8 nucleotides match TRBD1. This CDR3 is built from 16 residues. Trimming cost V 4 bases and J 6 bases; bases outside gene matches: 11. Germline CDR1 is SEHNR and CDR2 is FQNEAQ (reference sequence).

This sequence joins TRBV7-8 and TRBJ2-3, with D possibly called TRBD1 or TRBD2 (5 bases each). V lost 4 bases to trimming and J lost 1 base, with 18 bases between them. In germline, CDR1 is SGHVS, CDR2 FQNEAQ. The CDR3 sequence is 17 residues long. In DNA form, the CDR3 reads TGTGCCAGCAGCTCTAGAGGACGGGGACGAGGCACAGATACGCAGTATTTT. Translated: CASSSRGRGRGTDTQYF.

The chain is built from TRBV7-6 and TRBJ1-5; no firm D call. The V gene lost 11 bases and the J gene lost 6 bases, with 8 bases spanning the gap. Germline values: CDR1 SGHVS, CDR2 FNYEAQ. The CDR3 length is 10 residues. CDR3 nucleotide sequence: TGTGCCTCCGAAGGTCAGCCCCAGCATTTT. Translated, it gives CASEGQPQHF.

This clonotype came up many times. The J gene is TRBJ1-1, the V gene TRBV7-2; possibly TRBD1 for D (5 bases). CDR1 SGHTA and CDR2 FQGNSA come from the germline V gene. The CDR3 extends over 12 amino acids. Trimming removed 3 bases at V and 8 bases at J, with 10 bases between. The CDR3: CASSLWGVEAFF. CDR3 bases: TGTGCCAGCAGCTTGTGGGGCGTCGAAGCTTTCTTT.

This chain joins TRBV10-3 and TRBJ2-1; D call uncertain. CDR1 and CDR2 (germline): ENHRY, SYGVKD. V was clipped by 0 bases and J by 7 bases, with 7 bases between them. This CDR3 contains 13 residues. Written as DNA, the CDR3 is TGTGCCATCAGTGAGTCGGTGCTGAATGAGCAGTTCTTC. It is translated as CAISESVLNEQFF.

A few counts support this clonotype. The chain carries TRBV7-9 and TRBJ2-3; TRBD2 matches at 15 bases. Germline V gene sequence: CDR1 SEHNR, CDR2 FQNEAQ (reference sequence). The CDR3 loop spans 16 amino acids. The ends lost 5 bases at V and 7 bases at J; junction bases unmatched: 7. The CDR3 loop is CASSPGTSGRHHTQYF. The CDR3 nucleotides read TGTGCCAGCAGCCCGGGGACTAGCGGGAGGCACCATACGCAGTATTTT. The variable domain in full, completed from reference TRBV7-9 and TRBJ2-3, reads DTGVSQNPRHKITKRGQNVTFRCDPISEHNRLYWYRQTLGQGPEFLTYFQNEAQLEKSRLLSDRFSAERPKGSFSTLEIQRTEQGDSAMYLCASSPGTSGRHHTQYFGPGTRLTVL.

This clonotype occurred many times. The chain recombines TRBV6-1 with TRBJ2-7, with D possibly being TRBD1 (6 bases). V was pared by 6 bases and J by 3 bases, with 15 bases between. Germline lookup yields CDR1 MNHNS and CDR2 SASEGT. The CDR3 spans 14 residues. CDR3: CASSSGHLYYEQYF. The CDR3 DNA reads TGTGCCAGCAGCTCGGGACACCTATACTACGAGCAGTACTTC.

The CDR3: CASSFLLRNTEAFF. The CDR3 DNA reads TGTGCCAGCAGCTTTTTGCTTAGGAACACTGAAGCTTTCTTT. This chain joins TRBV7-2 and TRBJ1-1; D remains unclear. Looked up from germline, CDR1 is SGHTA and CDR2 is FQGNSA. CDR3 length: 14 amino acids. V dropped 3 bases and J dropped 1 base, with 9 bases sitting between them.

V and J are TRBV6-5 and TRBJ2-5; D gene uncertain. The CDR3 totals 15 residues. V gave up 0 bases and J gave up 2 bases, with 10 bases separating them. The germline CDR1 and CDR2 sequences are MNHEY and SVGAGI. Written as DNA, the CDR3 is TGTGCCAGCAGTTACTCGACCCACGGGCAAGAGACCCAGTACTTC. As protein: CASSYSTHGQETQYF.